One and the same sample provided the 27 T cell receptor beta chains below, sequenced in a study of cytomegalovirus exposure and HLA in healthy donors. The PCR ran on 60 Vbeta and 13 Jbeta primers. TCRdb's copy holds only in-frame clones and misses some; the assay was immunoSEQ multiplex PCR. Here the sample spans about 94,000 clones, about three quarters being singletons. Input material: PBMCs. The receptors were gathered from a middle-aged man in good health and CMV-seropositive.

The chain links TRBV7-9 to TRBJ2-1; weak D call: TRBD2 (5 bases). The germline gives CDR1 SEHNR, CDR2 FQNEAQ (reference sequence). V lost 5 bases and J 7 bases, leaving 18 bases between the germline ends. This CDR3 spans 15 amino acids. The CDR3 loop is CASSQTLDSGNEQFF. CDR3 in DNA: TGTGCCAGCAGCCAAACACTAGATTCGGGAAATGAGCAGTTCTTC.

The genes are TRBV19 and TRBJ2-1; a possible D gene is TRBD2 (6 bases). Trimming took 7 bases from V and 8 from J, leaving 21 bases between them. Germline values: CDR1 LNHDA, CDR2 SQIVND (reference sequence). This CDR3 has 15 amino acids. The CDR3 nucleotides read TGTGCCAGTAAAGTACCGGGACTTCCAGGGCATGAGCAGTTCTTC. As protein: CASKVPGLPGHEQFF. The full variable domain, rest sourced from reference TRBV19 and TRBJ2-1, is DGGITQSPKYLFRKEGQNVTLSCEQNLNHDAMYWYRQDPGQGLRLIYYSQIVNDFQKGDIAEGYSVSREKKESFPLTVTSAQKNPTAFYLCASKVPGLPGHEQFFGPGTRLTVL.

The chain has TRBV5-1 and TRBJ2-7, with D possibly being TRBD1 (5 bases). The germline V and J ends were trimmed by 8 bases and 3 bases, with 9 bases remaining between them. This CDR3 is built from 11 residues. The germline V gene has CDR1 SGHRS and CDR2 YFSETQ. The CDR3 protein is CASRQNYEQYF. The CDR3 DNA is TGCGCCAGTAGACAGAACTACGAGCAGTACTTC.

V usage is TRBV19 and J usage is TRBJ2-7; 8 bases fit TRBD1. V dropped 9 bases and J dropped 4; count of bases not matched to a gene: 8. This CDR3 has 13 amino acids. Germline CDR1 and CDR2: LNHDA and SQIVND (reference sequence). The CDR3 reads CASSRGLIYEQYF. The CDR3 coding sequence is TGTGCCAGCAGCAGGGGGCTAATTTACGAGCAGTACTTC. Full variable domain (remainder filled in from reference TRBV19 and TRBJ2-7): DGGITQSPKYLFRKEGQNVTLSCEQNLNHDAMYWYRQDPGQGLRLIYYSQIVNDFQKGDIAEGYSVSREKKESFPLTVTSAQKNPTAFYLCASSRGLIYEQYFGPGTRLTVT.

The V call is TRBV4-1, the J call TRBJ1-6, with TRBD1 as a possible D gene (6 bases). Trimming stripped 3 bases from V and 4 bases from J, with 19 bases between. Germline V lookup: CDR1 MGHRA, CDR2 YSYEKL. The CDR3 totals 18 residues. The CDR3 region has the DNA TGCGCCAGCAGCCATGCTGTTACAGGGAACAGATATAATTCACCCCTCCACTTT. Amino acid sequence: CASSHAVTGNRYNSPLHF.

This chain uses TRBV9 with TRBJ1-5; a possible D gene is TRBD1 (5 bases). V was cut by 0 bases and J by 4 bases, with 8 bases left in between. From germline, CDR1 is SGDLS and CDR2 YYNGEE. The CDR3 loop spans 14 amino acids. CDR3 amino acids: CASSVGQTNQPQHF. The CDR3 DNA reads TGTGCCAGCAGCGTAGGACAGACTAATCAGCCCCAGCATTTT.

This clone showed up just a few times. The genes are TRBV21-1 and TRBJ2-3; the tabulated D call, TRBD2, remains unverified against the DNA. TRBV21-1 is termed a pseudogene. CDR3 length: 11 amino acids. The DNA for the CDR3 is TGTGCCAGCACCCCCCCGGAGACGCAGTATTTT. Its protein product is CASTPPETQYF.

The V gene is TRBV15, the J gene TRBJ2-7; TRBD1 aligns across 10 bases. The junction had 5 bases not matched to a gene; V was cut back by 7 bases and J by 2 bases. The CDR3 runs to 14 residues. The germline V gene has CDR1 LNHNV and CDR2 YYDKDF (reference sequence). The CDR3 nucleotides are TGTGCCACCAACCGAGACAGGGGGCCCTACGAGCAGTACTTC. It encodes CATNRDRGPYEQYF.

The chain combines TRBV7-3 with TRBJ1-1; 8 bases are shared with TRBD1. The trim removed 5 bases at V and 11 bases at J, leaving 10 bases unmatched. Germline CDR1 reads SGHTA; CDR2 reads FQGTGA. The CDR3 loop spans 13 amino acids. CDR3 protein: CASSLGTGQVAFF. The CDR3 DNA reads TGTGCCAGCAGCCTGGGGACAGGACAAGTGGCTTTCTTT. The full variable domain, with the rest looked up from reference TRBV7-3 and TRBJ1-1, is GAGVSQTPSNKVTEKGKYVELRCDPISGHTALYWYRQSLGQGPEFLIYFQGTGAADDSGLPNDRFFAVRPEGSVSTLKIQRTERGDSAVYLCASSLGTGQVAFFGQGTRLTVV.

With regard to this clone: At one boundary the junction diverges from the germline segment, which might be a read error. Other DNA sequences in the same sample also yield this CDR3. V gene TRBV6-1 combines with J gene TRBJ2-7; TRBD2 matches at 7 bases. CDR1 and CDR2 from the germline V gene are MNHNS and SASEGT. This CDR3 comprises 13 residues. CDR3 region: CASRSSGTHEQYF. DNA for the CDR3: TGTGCTAGCAGATCGAGCGGGACCCACGAGCAGTACTTC.

This sequence joins TRBV2 and TRBJ2-1, with TRBD1 as a possible D gene (5 bases). V was pared by 1 base and J by 7 bases, with 5 bases between. Germline CDR1 reads SNHLY; CDR2 reads FYNNEI. This CDR3 has 12 amino acids. CDR3 DNA: TGTGCCAGCAGTGAAGAGGGGAATGAGCAGTTCTTC. Protein product: CASSEEGNEQFF.

The chain recombines TRBV5-4 with TRBJ2-1, with D hard to call. Germline assignment: CDR1 SGHNT and CDR2 YYREEE (reference sequence). CDR3 size: 15 residues. V lost 1 base, J lost 0 bases, and 8 bases lay in between. Written as DNA, the CDR3 is TGTGCCAGCAGCTTGCAGTCCAGCTCCTACAATGAGCAGTTCTTC. Its translation is CASSLQSSSYNEQFF.

This rearrangement joins TRBV9 to TRBJ1-1; D not certain. The CDR3 has 15 residues. The V and J ends lost 6 bases and 5 bases respectively, with 20 bases between them. CDR1 is SGDLS and CDR2 is YYNGEE in the germline V gene. The CDR3 sequence: CASTLDEGRGTEAFF. Here the CDR3 DNA reads TGTGCCAGCACCCTCGACGAGGGTAGAGGGACTGAAGCTTTCTTT. Based on the CDR3 plus reference TRBV9 and TRBJ1-1, the full variable domain is DSGVTQTPKHLITATGQRVTLRCSPRSGDLSVYWYQQSLDQGLQFLIQYYNGEERAKGNILERFSAQQFPDLHSELNLSSLELGDSALYFCASTLDEGRGTEAFFGQGTRLTVV.

This rearrangement joins TRBV10-1 to TRBJ2-6, with D perhaps TRBD1 (6 bases). Germline V gene lookup returns CDR1 WNHNN and CDR2 SYGVQD (reference sequence). The CDR3 length is 16 residues. V was shortened by 3 bases and J by 0 bases, with 9 bases between the two germline ends. The CDR3 nucleotides read TGCGCCAGCAGTGAAGGGGGTCCCTCTGGGGCCAACGTCCTGACTTTC. It is translated as CASSEGGPSGANVLTF.

The genes are TRBV7-3 and TRBJ2-2; 8 bases align to TRBD2. Trimming removed 2 bases from V and 5 bases from J; junction bases left unmatched: 10. In germline, CDR1 is SGHTA, CDR2 FQGTGA. The CDR3 has 17 residues. CDR3 nucleotide sequence: TGTGCCAGCAGCTTATACGGACTAGCCGTAGGGACCGGGGAGCTGTTTTTT. Translated: CASSLYGLAVGTGELFF.

In this sample, this clone turned up once. The chain carries TRBV11-2 and TRBJ1-2; TRBD1 is a possible D gene (5 bases). Between the trimmed V and J ends, which lost 6 bases and 5 bases, there was a span of 10 bases. The CDR3 is 12 residues long. CDR1 and CDR2 (germline): SGHAT, FQNNGV. The CDR3 sequence: CASSLRGYGYTF. In DNA, the CDR3 is TGTGCCAGCAGTCTACGGGGGTATGGCTACACCTTC.

The chain uses TRBV5-4 and TRBJ2-7, with TRBD1 matching 8 bases. The V gene's germline CDR1 is SGHNT and CDR2 YYREEE (reference sequence). Trimming cost V 3 bases and J 5 bases; bases outside gene matches: 10. The CDR3 spans 15 residues. This CDR3 is CASSWGTGEMDEQYF. In DNA, the CDR3 is TGTGCCAGCAGCTGGGGGACAGGCGAGATGGACGAGCAGTACTTC. Complete variable domain (other parts from reference TRBV5-4 and TRBJ2-7): ETGVTQSPTHLIKTRGQQVTLRCSSQSGHNTVSWYQQALGQGPQFIFQYYREEENGRGNFPPRFSGLQFPNYSSELNVNALELDDSALYLCASSWGTGEMDEQYFGPGTRLTVT.

J is TRBJ2-3 and V is TRBV19; D is possibly TRBD2 (6 bases). CDR1 is LNHDA and CDR2 is SQIVND in the germline V gene (reference sequence). The CDR3 runs to 16 residues. V was clipped by 6 bases and J by 4 bases, with 20 bases between them. CDR3 sequence: CASSLFWGESADTQYF. CDR3 in DNA: TGTGCCAGTAGCCTATTTTGGGGGGAGTCGGCAGATACGCAGTATTTT.

The chain combines TRBV5-5 with TRBJ2-3, with D unclear. V was cut by 0 bases and J by 8 bases, with 7 bases left in between. This CDR3 spans 12 amino acids. The V gene's germline CDR1 is SGHKS and CDR2 YYEKEE (reference sequence). Here the CDR3 reads CASSLDFRTQYF. The CDR3 nucleotides are TGTGCCAGCAGCTTGGATTTTCGTACGCAGTATTTT.

This clone was observed a single time. The chain uses TRBV7-9 and TRBJ2-7; a weak D match, TRBD2 (5 bases). Germline CDR1 reads SEHNR; CDR2 reads FQNEAQ (reference sequence). The V gene lost 4 bases and the J gene lost 3 bases, with 13 bases spanning the gap. The length of the CDR3 is 14 residues. CDR3 amino acids: CASSSGRGGYEQYF. As DNA, the CDR3 is TGTGCCAGCAGCTCAGGCCGCGGAGGCTACGAGCAGTACTTC.

V gene TRBV9 combines with J gene TRBJ1-4; D is perhaps TRBD1 (5 bases). CDR1 SGDLS and CDR2 YYNGEE come from the germline V gene. The CDR3 contains 14 residues. Trimming left V 5 bases short and J 2 bases short, with 10 bases between. CDR3 protein: CASSQEGTNEKLFF. CDR3 bases: TGTGCCAGCAGTCAGGAGGGGACTAATGAAAAACTGTTTTTT.

This clone was counted a few times. The chain joins TRBV28 to TRBJ2-7; 11 nucleotides agree with TRBD2. After removal of 8 bases from V and 3 bases from J, the junction contained 6 bases not matched to a gene. The CDR3 is made up of 14 amino acids. Germline-derived CDR1 and CDR2 are MDHEN and SYDVKM. CDR3 DNA: TGTGCCAGCCAATTAGCGGGAGGGGTCTACGAGCAGTACTTC. As protein: CASQLAGGVYEQYF.

This chain connects TRBV5-1 to TRBJ2-7, with 8 bases fitting TRBD2. The germline V gene encodes CDR1 SGHRS and CDR2 YFSETQ. V shed 0 bases, J shed 5 bases, and the junction held 4 bases outside the gene matches. The CDR3 is 14 amino acids. CDR3: CASSLGAGGNEQYF. CDR3 nucleotide sequence: TGCGCCAGCAGCTTGGGGGCGGGGGGTAACGAGCAGTACTTC.

The chain joins TRBV6-6 to TRBJ2-3; no reliable D call. The germline CDR1 and CDR2 sequences are MNHNY and SVGAGI (reference sequence). The CDR3 has 16 residues. With 0 bases removed from V and 0 bases from J, the gap between germline ends came to 10 bases. CDR3 region: CASSYSPAPSTDTQYF. CDR3 DNA sequence: TGTGCCAGCAGTTACTCTCCCGCGCCTAGCACAGATACGCAGTATTTT.

V gene TRBV9 combines with J gene TRBJ1-2; 9 bases fit TRBD1. V lost 1 base, J lost 4 bases, and 5 bases stayed unmatched. CDR3 length: 15 amino acids. Germline loops: CDR1 SGDLS, CDR2 YYNGEE. The CDR3 bases are TGTGCCAGCAGCGTAACCACAGGGGGCGGCTATGGCTACACCTTC. This gives the protein CASSVTTGGGYGYTF.

There are a few counts of this clone. The chain combines TRBV7-2 with TRBJ2-5, with 8 nucleotides matching TRBD1. In germline, CDR1 is SGHTA, CDR2 FQGNSA. Trimming at V came to 5 bases and at J to 1 base, leaving 9 bases not matched to a gene. The CDR3 is 16 amino acids. The CDR3 nucleotides read TGTGCCAGCAGCCCCCGCAGGGGGCGAGGCCAAGAGACCCAGTACTTC. This codes for CASSPRRGRGQETQYF.

This clone was detected once. V usage is TRBV7-3 and J usage is TRBJ2-1; 8 nucleotides match TRBD2. The CDR3 covers 15 residues. Germline CDR1 SGHTA, CDR2 FQGTGA. Unmatched junction bases numbered 12, after V lost 5 bases and J lost 9 bases. This CDR3 reads CASSPSSGRAAEQFF. The CDR3 nucleotides read TGTGCCAGCAGCCCGTCTAGCGGGCGAGCTGCTGAGCAGTTCTTC.